The 9 T cell receptor beta chains given below trace back to one sample, sequenced in a study of CD8 T cells in Susac syndrome. Random-hexamer reverse transcription was applied to about 0.45 to 1 ug RNA. TCRdb called the immunoSEQ multiplex PCR reads again in MiXCR, with one record for every CDR3 protein. Of 160,000 or so distinct CDR3 sequences detected, roughly 92% appear once; the ten largest clones hold 0.1% to 0.12%. Material: CD4+ T cells from PBMCs. These TCRs come from a human donor with Susac syndrome.

The chain uses TRBV20-1 and TRBJ2-7, with 10 bases lining up with TRBD1. V was clipped by 2 bases and J by 2 bases; unmatched bases: 6. This CDR3 is 15 amino acids long. Germline V CDR1 and CDR2: DFQATT, SNEGSKA (reference sequence). Written as DNA, the CDR3 is TGCAGTGCTAGATCCCCGGGACAGGGGACCTACGAGCAGTACTTC. This sequence encodes CSARSPGQGTYEQYF.

The CDR3 region is CASSGGGADNEQFF. Written as DNA, the CDR3 is TGTGCCAGCAGCGGCGGGGGGGCCGACAATGAGCAGTTCTTC. The V and J genes are TRBV7-6 and TRBJ2-1; 9 bases align to TRBD2. Germline V lookup: CDR1 SGHVS, CDR2 FNYEAQ. The CDR3 contains 14 residues. Germline trimming cut 5 bases from V and 5 bases from J; bases unmatched to any gene: 4.

This clonotype came up a few times. The chain recombines TRBV5-4 with TRBJ2-1; weak D call: TRBD1 (5 bases). CDR1 is SGHNT and CDR2 is YYREEE in the germline V gene (reference sequence). The CDR3 runs to 14 residues. V shed 0 bases and J shed 1 base, with 5 bases lying between them. CDR3: CASSLAGSYNEQFF. CDR3 bases: TGTGCCAGCAGCTTGGCAGGGTCCTACAATGAGCAGTTCTTC. Full variable domain (outside the CDR3, taken from reference TRBV5-4 and TRBJ2-1): ETGVTQSPTHLIKTRGQQVTLRCSSQSGHNTVSWYQQALGQGPQFIFQYYREEENGRGNFPPRFSGLQFPNYSSELNVNALELDDSALYLCASSLAGSYNEQFFGPGTRLTVL.

This chain joins TRBV3-1 and TRBJ1-5; D is possibly TRBD1 (5 bases). Trimming removed 1 base from V and 3 bases from J, with 7 bases in between. The V gene's germline CDR1 is LGHDT and CDR2 YNNKEL (reference sequence). This CDR3 spans 14 amino acids. CDR3: CASSQATDNQPQHF. In DNA, the CDR3 is TGTGCCAGCAGCCAAGCGACAGACAATCAGCCCCAGCATTTT.

The V and J genes are TRBV5-1 and TRBJ2-1; tentative D call: TRBD1 (7 bases). Germline assignment: CDR1 SGHRS and CDR2 YFSETQ. This CDR3 contains 15 residues. The V end lost 0 bases, the J end lost 6 bases, and 13 bases lay between the germline ends. The CDR3 reads CASSLDPGGSNEQFF. CDR3 in DNA: TGCGCCAGCAGCTTGGACCCAGGGGGGTCCAATGAGCAGTTCTTC.

The chain carries TRBV15 and TRBJ2-3; TRBD2 matches 7 bases. The CDR3 is made up of 13 amino acids. Looked up from germline, CDR1 is LNHNV and CDR2 is YYDKDF (reference sequence). CDR3 amino acids: CSSGGEGTDTQYF. In DNA, the CDR3 is TGTTCCTCCGGCGGGGAGGGAACAGATACGCAGTATTTT.

V gene TRBV20-1 combines with J gene TRBJ1-1, with 12 bases matching TRBD1. The CDR3 is 18 residues long. Unmatched junction bases numbered 14, after V lost 5 bases and J lost 1 base. The germline V gene has CDR1 DFQATT and CDR2 SNEGSKA (reference sequence). CDR3 nucleotides: TGCAGTGCTTCCCATCCGGGGACAGGGGGCAGGGGGAACACTGAAGCTTTCTTT. Encoded protein: CSASHPGTGGRGNTEAFF.

The V call is TRBV6-2 or TRBV6-3, the J call TRBJ1-2, with 7 bases aligning to TRBD1. CDR3 length: 15 amino acids. V lost 7 bases to trimming and J lost 3 bases; unmatched junction nucleotides: 11. CDR1 is MNHEY, CDR2 SVGEGT, per germline. The chain's CDR3 is CASTSFSQGDYGYTF. The CDR3 region has the DNA TGTGCCAGCACCTCGTTCTCTCAGGGGGACTATGGCTACACCTTC.

The chain has TRBV4-3 and TRBJ1-6; tentative D call: TRBD1 (5 bases). The ends were cut back, 1 base at V and 7 bases at J, with 14 bases in the middle. The CDR3 runs 16 residues. CDR1 and CDR2 (germline): LGHNA, YSLEER. CDR3 loop: CASSQALQELNSPLHF. In nucleotides, the CDR3 is TGCGCCAGCAGCCAAGCTCTACAGGAACTGAATTCACCCCTCCACTTT.